These 25 T cell receptor beta chains were sequenced from one sample in a study of T-cell reconstitution after alpha-beta-depleted transplantation in children. TCRbeta library construction was performed incorporating unique molecular identifiers. TCRdb analysed the PCR reads with MiXCR anew, one entry per CDR3 protein. The sample lists about 200,000 distinct CDR3 sequences, 7% to 9% occurring once. This material consisted of PBMCs, mostly from graft donor cells, taken 360 days after TCRalphabeta/CD19-depleted stem cell transplant. These receptors were collected from a male patient aged 2 to 10 who had a stem cell transplant for acute myeloid leukemia, so the T cells may come from the graft donor.

The chain carries TRBV20-1 and TRBJ2-4, with 16 bases aligning to TRBD2. J lost 2 bases, V lost 5 bases, and 12 bases had no gene match. The germline V gene encodes CDR1 DFQATT and CDR2 SNEGSKA (reference sequence). This CDR3 comprises 19 residues. The CDR3 DNA is TGCAGTGCTCCAGCTCCCGGGACTAGCGGGGGGGCAACCAAAAACATTCAGTACTTC. Translating gives CSAPAPGTSGGATKNIQYF.

This chain connects TRBV5-1 to TRBJ2-1; D is undetermined. This CDR3 is built from 14 residues. Germline CDR1 and CDR2: SGHRS and YFSETQ. V was clipped by 2 bases and J by 4 bases, with 10 bases between them. The DNA for the CDR3 is TGCGCCAGCAGCTTAGACTTGGGATACAATGAGCAGTTCTTC. Its translation: CASSLDLGYNEQFF.

In its sample, this clonotype was seen a few times. The chain uses TRBV7-3 and TRBJ2-3; 7 nucleotides line up with TRBD2. The V segment lost 0 bases and the J segment 3 bases; nucleotides outside the gene matches: 3. Germline V gene sequence: CDR1 SGHTA, CDR2 FQGTGA. The CDR3 is 15 amino acids. The CDR3 DNA follows: TGTGCCAGCAGCTTAACGGCGGGAGAGACAGATACGCAGTATTTT. It yields the protein CASSLTAGETDTQYF.

The chain uses TRBV19 and TRBJ1-1; no clear D. V was shortened by 10 bases and J by 1 base, with 13 bases between the two germline ends. The germline CDR1 and CDR2 sequences are LNHDA and SQIVND (reference sequence). The CDR3 runs 13 residues. CDR3 sequence (DNA): TGTGCCACCCACTACCGCGGGAACACTGAAGCTTTCTTT. It yields the protein CATHYRGNTEAFF.

The gene calls are TRBV5-1 and TRBJ2-5, with D perhaps TRBD2 (6 bases). This CDR3 is built from 15 residues. Germline lookup yields CDR1 SGHRS and CDR2 YFSETQ. Trimming cost V 6 bases and J 5 bases, with 20 bases left between them. The CDR3 loop reads CASTIQVPGRETQYF. CDR3 DNA sequence: TGCGCCAGCACCATACAAGTGCCGGGGAGGGAGACCCAGTACTTC. The whole variable domain, filled in from reference TRBV5-1 and TRBJ2-5, reads KAGVTQTPRYLIKTRGQQVTLSCSPISGHRSVSWYQQTPGQGLQFLFEYFSETQRNKGNFPGRFSGRQFSNSRSEMNVSTLELGDSALYLCASTIQVPGRETQYFGPGTRLLVL.

This clonotype was seen a handful of times. V usage is TRBV6-6 and J usage is TRBJ2-2; D possibly matches TRBD1 or TRBD2 (5 bases each). The CDR3 has 13 residues. The V end lost 4 bases, the J end lost 5 bases, and 8 bases lay between the germline ends. Germline V gene lookup returns CDR1 MNHNY and CDR2 SVGAGI (reference sequence). The CDR3 here is CASSWDLTGELFF. CDR3 sequence (DNA): TGTGCCAGCAGTTGGGACCTAACCGGGGAGCTGTTTTTT.

This chain connects TRBV7-9 to TRBJ2-3; D uncertain. This CDR3 is 15 amino acids long. CDR1 SEHNR and CDR2 FQNEAQ come from the germline V gene (reference sequence). V was cut by 3 bases and J by 0 bases, with 10 bases left in between. CDR3 loop: CASSFSSASTDTQYF. The CDR3 DNA sequence: TGTGCCAGCAGCTTCTCTTCCGCCAGCACAGATACGCAGTATTTT. Complete variable domain (other parts from reference TRBV7-9 and TRBJ2-3): DTGVSQNPRHKITKRGQNVTFRCDPISEHNRLYWYRQTLGQGPEFLTYFQNEAQLEKSRLLSDRFSAERPKGSFSTLEIQRTEQGDSAMYLCASSFSSASTDTQYFGPGTRLTVL.

The sample holds a few counts of this clonotype. The V gene is TRBV14, the J gene TRBJ2-1; 7 nucleotides match TRBD2. Germline V CDR1 and CDR2: SGHDN, FVKESK. The CDR3 is made up of 13 amino acids. Trimming at V came to 3 bases and at J to 8 bases, leaving 4 bases not matched to a gene. CDR3 nucleotides: TGTGCCAGCAGCCACCAGGGAGGGGATGAGCAGTTCTTC. This encodes CASSHQGGDEQFF.

This clonotype was recorded a few times. The chain combines TRBV7-2 with TRBJ2-7; 10 bases agree with TRBD2. This CDR3 contains 16 residues. Germline CDR1 reads SGHTA; CDR2 reads FQGNSA. Trimming at V came to 1 base and at J to 1 base, leaving 4 bases not matched to a gene. The DNA of the CDR3 is TGTGCCAGCAGCTTAGTTGGACTAGCGGTGTCCTACGAGCAGTACTTC. Its protein product is CASSLVGLAVSYEQYF. Full variable domain (rest looked up from reference TRBV7-2 and TRBJ2-7): GAGVSQSPSNKVTEKGKDVELRCDPISGHTALYWYRQSLGQGLEFLIYFQGNSAPDKSGLPSDRFSAERTGGSVSTLTIQRTQQEDSAVYLCASSLVGLAVSYEQYFGPGTRLTVT.

In this sample, this clonotype turned up many times. The V gene is TRBV3-1, the J gene TRBJ1-5, with D hard to call. Looked up from germline, CDR1 is LGHDT and CDR2 is YNNKEL (reference sequence). V lost 0 bases to trimming and J lost 1 base, with 7 bases between them. The CDR3 length is 15 residues. The CDR3 nucleotides read TGTGCCAGCAGCCAAGATTCTGGAAGCAATCAGCCCCAGCATTTT. It translates to CASSQDSGSNQPQHF.

The rearrangement uses TRBV5-8 and TRBJ1-1; D unresolved. The V gene's germline CDR1 is SGHTS and CDR2 YDEGEE. This CDR3 has 15 amino acids. The germline V and J ends were trimmed by 1 base and 4 bases, with 14 bases remaining between them. For the CDR3, the DNA is TGTGCCAGCAGCTTGAAATGGCAGGTGTCCACTGAAGCTTTCTTT. Translating it yields CASSLKWQVSTEAFF.

The chain has TRBV29-1 and TRBJ1-4; 11 positions agree with TRBD1. CDR1 and CDR2 (germline): SQVTM, ANQGSEA. The CDR3 covers 13 residues. J gave up 8 bases and V 6 bases, and 5 bases lay outside the gene matches. The CDR3: CSVAGTGGEKLFF. The CDR3, as DNA: TGCAGCGTCGCCGGGACAGGGGGGGAAAAACTGTTTTTT.

Many counts were recorded for this clonotype. V gene TRBV29-1 combines with J gene TRBJ2-1; D possibly matches TRBD1 or TRBD2 (6 bases each). Germline loops: CDR1 SQVTM, CDR2 ANQGSEA. Trimming took 6 bases from V and 3 from J, leaving 12 bases between them. There are 13 residues in the CDR3. The CDR3: CSVRGRFYNEQFF. The CDR3 DNA is TGCAGCGTCCGGGGGCGCTTCTACAATGAGCAGTTCTTC.

Many counts were recorded for this clonotype. The rearrangement joins TRBV10-3 to TRBJ2-2; TRBD1 matches 12 bases. The trim removed 2 bases at V and 2 bases at J, leaving 6 bases unmatched. Germline loops: CDR1 ENHRY, CDR2 SYGVKD. The CDR3 is 18 residues long. The CDR3 spells CAISELGTGGKNTGELFF. The CDR3 DNA reads TGTGCCATCAGTGAGCTCGGGACAGGGGGCAAAAACACCGGGGAGCTGTTTTTT.

The chain carries TRBV20-1 and TRBJ2-1, with TRBD2 as a possible D gene (7 bases). V lost 0 bases and J lost 4, with 25 bases in between. Looked up from germline, CDR1 is DFQATT and CDR2 is SNEGSKA (reference sequence). The CDR3 is 19 amino acids. CDR3 nucleotide sequence: TGCAGTGCTAGAGATATTTTGGGGAGGGCAGGGGTCTCGTACAATGAGCAGTTCTTC. Translated, it gives CSARDILGRAGVSYNEQFF.

This clonotype was seen ten or more times. The chain links TRBV12-3 or TRBV12-4 to TRBJ1-5; a weak D match, TRBD1 (5 bases). V lost 5 bases and J lost 4, with 12 bases in between. CDR3 size: 14 residues. CDR3 region: CASSDTGGNQPQHF. The CDR3 DNA follows: TGTGCCAGCAGTGATACAGGTGGAAATCAGCCCCAGCATTTT.

A few counts support this clonotype. The chain employs TRBV5-1 and TRBJ2-7; perhaps D is TRBD1 or TRBD2 (5 bases each). The CDR3 contains 13 residues. Germline assignment: CDR1 SGHRS and CDR2 YFSETQ. Trimming shortened V by 3 bases and J by 6 bases, and 13 bases separated the two germline ends. CDR3 sequence (DNA): TGCGCCAGCAGCTGGGACGGACTCTCCGAGCAGTACGTC. It yields the protein CASSWDGLSEQYV.

This CDR3 reads CSALGAEETQYF. CDR3 sequence (DNA): TGCAGTGCCTTGGGAGCAGAAGAGACCCAGTACTTC. The J gene is TRBJ2-5, the V gene TRBV20-1; TRBD2 is a possible D gene (5 bases). Deletions cut 6 bases from V and 3 bases from J, with 11 bases between. The germline V gene has CDR1 DFQATT and CDR2 SNEGSKA (reference sequence). The CDR3 spans 12 residues.

This clonotype was observed at least ten times. V and J are TRBV2 and TRBJ2-5; no definite D call. The germline V gene has CDR1 SNHLY and CDR2 FYNNEI. The CDR3 is 13 residues long. Trimming removed 2 bases at V and 1 base at J, with 5 bases between. CDR3 protein: CASSEPVQETQYF. DNA of the CDR3: TGTGCCAGCAGTGAACCAGTCCAAGAGACCCAGTACTTC.

The chain carries TRBV9 and TRBJ2-3; either TRBD1 or TRBD2 may supply D (6 bases each). CDR3 length: 14 amino acids. V lost 4 bases and J 5 bases, leaving 14 bases between the germline ends. Germline CDR1 SGDLS, CDR2 YYNGEE. The CDR3 region is CASSRGTQKDTQYF. The DNA for the CDR3 is TGTGCCAGCAGCCGGGGGACACAGAAAGATACGCAGTATTTT. Together with reference TRBV9 and TRBJ2-3, the CDR3 gives the full variable domain: DSGVTQTPKHLITATGQRVTLRCSPRSGDLSVYWYQQSLDQGLQFLIQYYNGEERAKGNILERFSAQQFPDLHSELNLSSLELGDSALYFCASSRGTQKDTQYFGPGTRLTVL.

This clonotype was detected ten times or more. This chain joins TRBV2 and TRBJ2-3, with 11 bases identical to TRBD2. V dropped 6 bases and J dropped 4; count of bases not matched to a gene: 6. Germline V gives CDR1 SNHLY, CDR2 FYNNEI. The CDR3 totals 15 residues. CDR3 in amino acids: CASRTPGLAADTQYF. Here the CDR3 DNA reads TGTGCCAGCAGAACCCCGGGACTAGCGGCAGATACGCAGTATTTT.

This clonotype was seen only a few times. The chain recombines TRBV12-3 or TRBV12-4 with TRBJ2-7; TRBD1 matches at 7 bases. The V segment lost 8 bases and the J segment 1 base; nucleotides outside the gene matches: 11. This CDR3 spans 15 amino acids. The CDR3 DNA reads TGTGCCAGCGGCCTCCGCGGACAGGCGTCCTACGAGCAGTACTTC. This encodes CASGLRGQASYEQYF.

This clonotype was recorded a few times. The rearrangement links TRBV6-2 or TRBV6-3 to TRBJ2-2; a weak D match, TRBD2 (5 bases). Between the trimmed V and J ends, which lost 6 bases and 5 bases, there was a span of 13 bases. The CDR3 is 14 amino acids. Germline CDR1 is MNHEY and CDR2 is SVGEGT. Written as DNA, the CDR3 is TGTGCCAGCAGCCCCCCGCGGACTACCGGGGAGCTGTTTTTT. Its translation is CASSPPRTTGELFF.

This clonotype was counted ten times or more. The J gene is TRBJ2-5, the V gene TRBV5-5; D not resolved. This CDR3 is 16 amino acids long. The germline V and J ends were trimmed by 0 bases and 0 bases, with 12 bases remaining between them. In germline, CDR1 is SGHKS, CDR2 YYEKEE (reference sequence). This CDR3 is CASSLVPGWYQETQYF. Written as DNA, the CDR3 is TGTGCCAGCAGCTTGGTGCCGGGTTGGTACCAAGAGACCCAGTACTTC.

The rearrangement links TRBV25-1 to TRBJ2-6; weak D call: TRBD2 (6 bases). Germline V lookup: CDR1 MGHDK, CDR2 SYGVNS. The CDR3 sequence is 15 residues long. Trimming left V 5 bases short and J 2 bases short, with 10 bases between. The CDR3 sequence: CASSRGSPGANVLTF. As DNA, the CDR3 is TGTGCCAGCAGTCGGGGGAGCCCTGGGGCCAACGTCCTGACTTTC.